This entry lists 9 T cell receptor beta chains sequenced from one sample in a study of blood T cell repertoires in COVID-19. Sequencing was performed with immunoSEQ multiplex PCR; in TCRdb, only in-frame clones are kept and a portion is missing. Of some 150,000 clones in the sample, 65% to 85% were seen once. The sequenced sample consisted of PBMCs or T cells enriched from blood (not recorded which). All receptors come from a woman between 50 and 59 years old who had been exposed to COVID-19.

This clone was detected only once. In the same sample, other DNA sequences code for this CDR3. J is TRBJ1-3 and V is TRBV6-5, with no clear D. Germline CDR1 and CDR2: MNHEY and SVGAGI. The V and J ends lost 0 bases and 0 bases respectively, with 6 bases between them. CDR3 length: 15 residues. This CDR3 reads CASSYSRSSGNTIYF. The CDR3 nucleotides are TGTGCCAGCAGTTACTCGCGGTCCTCTGGAAACACCATATATTTT.

The V call is TRBV29-1, the J call TRBJ1-2; no reliable D call. CDR3 size: 12 residues. V was pared by 1 base and J by 4 bases, with 7 bases between. CDR1 is SQVTM, CDR2 ANQGSEA, per germline. CDR3: CSVEGHRYGYTF. The CDR3, as DNA: TGCAGCGTTGAAGGGCACCGCTATGGCTACACCTTC.

The chain has TRBV28 and TRBJ1-5; D possibly corresponds to TRBD1 (5 bases). Trimming left V 3 bases short and J 1 base short, with 13 bases between. Germline V gene data show CDR1 as MDHEN and CDR2 as SYDVKM. This CDR3 is 16 amino acids long. This CDR3 reads CASSLQRGESNQPQHF. In DNA, the CDR3 is TGTGCCAGCAGTTTGCAAAGGGGTGAGAGCAATCAGCCCCAGCATTTT.

The gene calls are TRBV5-6 and TRBJ2-5; D is possibly TRBD1 (5 bases). This CDR3 region has 13 residues. V lost 3 bases and J lost 2, with 8 bases in between. Per germline, CDR1 SGHDT and CDR2 YYEEEE. The CDR3 region is CASSSAGQETQYF. The CDR3 coding sequence is TGTGCCAGCAGCTCGGCAGGGCAAGAGACCCAGTACTTC.

The rearrangement uses TRBV10-2 and TRBJ1-5; D ambiguous. The CDR3 loop spans 13 amino acids. The germline CDR1 and CDR2 sequences are WSHSY and SAAADI. Trimming stripped 7 bases from V and 3 bases from J, with 10 bases between. In nucleotides, the CDR3 is TGCGCCAGCACAGAGGGAACCAATCAGCCCCAGCATTTT. Amino acid sequence: CASTEGTNQPQHF.

The V call is TRBV12-3 or TRBV12-4, the J call TRBJ1-1, with a weak D call TRBD1 (5 bases). V dropped 6 bases and J dropped 0 bases, with 8 bases sitting between them. This CDR3 comprises 13 residues. As DNA, the CDR3 is TGTGCCAGCAGCCAGGACATGAACACTGAAGCTTTCTTT. This gives the protein CASSQDMNTEAFF.

The gene calls are TRBV5-6 and TRBJ2-1, with D possibly being TRBD1 (6 bases). This CDR3 is 14 amino acids long. The germline V gene encodes CDR1 SGHDT and CDR2 YYEEEE. Trimming stripped 5 bases from V and 8 bases from J, with 17 bases between. CDR3 in amino acids: CASRWDTTGHEQFF. The CDR3 DNA reads TGTGCCAGCAGGTGGGACACCACGGGGCATGAGCAGTTCTTC.

This chain links TRBV18 with TRBJ2-1; TRBD2 matches 8 bases. From germline, CDR1 is KGHSH and CDR2 LQKENI. The V segment lost 11 bases and the J segment 9 bases; nucleotides outside the gene matches: 18. This CDR3 comprises 15 residues. The CDR3 spells CAASAGAAPSPEQFF. Written as DNA, the CDR3 is TGTGCCGCTTCAGCGGGAGCTGCCCCTAGTCCTGAGCAGTTCTTC.

This sequence joins TRBV7-2 and TRBJ2-5; D remains unclear. From germline, CDR1 is SGHTA and CDR2 FQGNSA. The CDR3 is 13 amino acids. The germline V and J ends were trimmed by 3 bases and 11 bases, with 16 bases remaining between them. In DNA form, the CDR3 reads TGTGCCAGCAGCTTTAATATCTTAGGAGCTCAGTACTTC. Amino acid sequence: CASSFNILGAQYF.